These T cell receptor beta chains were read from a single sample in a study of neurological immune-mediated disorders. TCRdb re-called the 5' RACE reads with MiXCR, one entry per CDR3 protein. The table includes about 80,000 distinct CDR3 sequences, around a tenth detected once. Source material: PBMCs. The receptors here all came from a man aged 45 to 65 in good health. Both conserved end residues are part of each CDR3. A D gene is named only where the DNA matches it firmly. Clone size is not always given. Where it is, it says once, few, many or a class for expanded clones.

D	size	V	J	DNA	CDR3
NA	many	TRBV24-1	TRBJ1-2	TGTGCCACCAGTCTTCGGAACGATGGCTACACCTTC	CATSLRNDGYTF
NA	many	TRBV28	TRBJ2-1	TGTGCCAGCAGTCCCCTGGGTAGGGAGAATGAGCAGTTCTTC	CASSPLGRENEQFF
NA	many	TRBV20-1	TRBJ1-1	TGCAGTGCTAGAGATCTCCTCGGGGCTTTCTTT	CSARDLLGAFF
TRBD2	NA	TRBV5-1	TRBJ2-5	TGCGCCAGCAGCTCCCTACCGACTAGCGGTCAAGAGACCCTGTACTTT	CASSSLPTSGQETLYF
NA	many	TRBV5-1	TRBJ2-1	TGCGCCAGCAGCAGCCAAAGGGAGCAGTTCTTC	CASSSQREQFF
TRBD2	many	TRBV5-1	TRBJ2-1	TGCGCCAGCACCCCTAGCGGGGGTTACAATGAGCAGTTCTTC	CASTPSGGYNEQFF
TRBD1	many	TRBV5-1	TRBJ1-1	TGCGCCAGCAGCAAAGGACAGGGGGCTTGGTTGGTCACTGAAGCTTTCTTT	CASSKGQGAWLVTEAFF
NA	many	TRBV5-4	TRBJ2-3	TGTGCCAGCAGCTCCTACTTCGCGGGGTCTGGCACAGATACGCAGTATTTT	CASSSYFAGSGTDTQYF
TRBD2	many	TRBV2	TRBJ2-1	TGTGCCAGCAGTGAAGCGCTTCGGGGGAGGGACCAGTTCTTC	CASSEALRGRDQFF
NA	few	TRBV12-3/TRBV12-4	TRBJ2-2	TGTGCCAGCAGTTTAGCCCGGACAACGAACACCGGGGAGCTGTTTTTT	CASSLARTTNTGELFF
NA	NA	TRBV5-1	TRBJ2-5	TGCGCCAGCAGCGGGGGGCAGATACAAGAGACCCAGTACTTC	CASSGGQIQETQYF
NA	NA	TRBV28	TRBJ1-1	TGTGCCAGCAGTTTCTTAGGGGACACTGAAGCTTTCTTT	CASSFLGDTEAFF
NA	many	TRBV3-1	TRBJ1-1	TGTGCCAGCAGCTACGGACAGCGGAACACTGAAGCTTTCTTT	CASSYGQRNTEAFF
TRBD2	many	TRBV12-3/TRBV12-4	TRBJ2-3	TGTGCCAGCAGTCCCGGGCGGGGAGGGGCAGATACGCAGTATTTT	CASSPGRGGADTQYF
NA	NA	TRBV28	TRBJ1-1	TGTGCCAGCAGCCCGGCAGGGGCGAACACTGAAGCTTTCTTT	CASSPAGANTEAFF
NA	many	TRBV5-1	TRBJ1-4	TGCGCCAGCAGCTTGGACAGGGTGGAAGGAAAACTGTTTTTT	CASSLDRVEGKLFF
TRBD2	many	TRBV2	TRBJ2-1	TGTGCCAGCAGTGCCCGGACTAGCGGGGGGGAGCAGTTCTTC	CASSARTSGGEQFF
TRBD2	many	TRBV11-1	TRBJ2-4	TGTGCCAGCAGCTCAGGCGGGAGGTCCAAAAACATTCAGTACTTC	CASSSGGRSKNIQYF
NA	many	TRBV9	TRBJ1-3	TGTGCCAGCAGCGTAGTGGGCAGAATCTCTGGAAACACCATATATTTT	CASSVVGRISGNTIYF
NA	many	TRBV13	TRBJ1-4	TGTGCCAGCAGCTTAGGCCAGAATAATGAAAAACTGTTTTTT	CASSLGQNNEKLFF
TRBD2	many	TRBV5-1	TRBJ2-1	TGCGCCAGCAGCTTGGCACTAGCGGGAGGTGGTGAGCAGTTCTTC	CASSLALAGGGEQFF
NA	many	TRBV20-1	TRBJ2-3	TGCAGTGCTAGAGATGTGATTTTCACAGATACGCAGTATTTT	CSARDVIFTDTQYF
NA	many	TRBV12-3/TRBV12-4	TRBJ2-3	TGTGCCAGCCAGGGGGGCGGGAACTCAGATACGCAGTATTTT	CASQGGGNSDTQYF
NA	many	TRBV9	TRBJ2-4	TGTGCCAGCAGCGTAGAGGAGGGGCGAGGATACATTCAGTACTTC	CASSVEEGRGYIQYF
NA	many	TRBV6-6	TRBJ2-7	TGTGCCAGCGCAGACAGCGCCTACGAGCAGTACTTC	CASADSAYEQYF
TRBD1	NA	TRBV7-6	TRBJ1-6	TGTGCCAGCAGCTTGAAAGGGGGCAGTTCACCCCTCCACTTT	CASSLKGGSSPLHF
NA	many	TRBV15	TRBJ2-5	TGTGCCACCAGCAGAGATCGGCGCATCGAGACCCAGTACTTC	CATSRDRRIETQYF
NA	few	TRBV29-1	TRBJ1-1	TGCAGCGTCGTAAGACGGAAGAAGACTGAAGCTTTCTTT	CSVVRRKKTEAFF
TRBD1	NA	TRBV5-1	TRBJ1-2	TGCACCAGCACGCACGGGACAGCGAATAACTATGGCTACACCTTC	CTSTHGTANNYGYTF
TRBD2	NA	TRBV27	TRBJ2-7	TGTGCCAGCAGTTTAGGACTAGCGGGAGACTACGAGCAGTACTTC	CASSLGLAGDYEQYF
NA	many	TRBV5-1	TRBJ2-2	TGCGCCAGCAGCAGAGGGGACACCGGGGAGCTGTTTTTT	CASSRGDTGELFF
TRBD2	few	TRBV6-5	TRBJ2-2	TGTGCCAGCAGTCCCGGGACTATACTAACCGGGGAGCTGTTTTTT	CASSPGTILTGELFF
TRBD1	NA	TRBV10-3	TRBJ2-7	TGTGCCATCAGTGGGGGCCGGGACAGGGGATCCTACGAGCAGTACTTC	CAISGGRDRGSYEQYF
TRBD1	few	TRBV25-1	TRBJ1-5	TGTGCCAGCAGTGGAGGGCCGGGACAGCCGAATCAGCCCCAGCATTTT	CASSGGPGQPNQPQHF
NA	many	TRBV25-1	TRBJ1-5	TGTGCCAGCTCTAAAGGCCTGCAGCCCCAGCATTTT	CASSKGLQPQHF
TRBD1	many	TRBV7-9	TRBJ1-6	TGTGCCAGCAGCTTAGTGAACGTGGGACAGGGGATTTCACCCCTCCACTTT	CASSLVNVGQGISPLHF